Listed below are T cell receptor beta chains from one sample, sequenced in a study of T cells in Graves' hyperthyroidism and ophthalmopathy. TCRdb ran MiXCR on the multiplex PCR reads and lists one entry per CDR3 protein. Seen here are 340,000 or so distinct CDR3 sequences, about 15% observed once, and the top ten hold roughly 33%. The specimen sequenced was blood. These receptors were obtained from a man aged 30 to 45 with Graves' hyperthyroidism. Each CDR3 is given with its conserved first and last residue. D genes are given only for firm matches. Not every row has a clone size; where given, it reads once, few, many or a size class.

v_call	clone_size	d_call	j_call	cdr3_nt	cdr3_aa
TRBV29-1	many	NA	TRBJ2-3	TGCAGCGTTTCCGGGAGCACAGATACGCAGTATTTT	CSVSGSTDTQYF
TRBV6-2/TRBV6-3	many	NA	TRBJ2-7	TGTGCCAGCCCCCCAGGACCCTCCTACGAGCAGTACTTC	CASPPGPSYEQYF
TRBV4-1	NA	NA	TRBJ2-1	TGCGCCAGCAGCCAAGATGACCCTAATGAGCAGTTCTTC	CASSQDDPNEQFF
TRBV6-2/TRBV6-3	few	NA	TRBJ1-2	TGTGCCAGCAGTTACGACAGTTCTGACGGCTACACCTTC	CASSYDSSDGYTF
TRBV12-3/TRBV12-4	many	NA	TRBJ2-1	TGTGCCAGCAGTTTGGGCAGGGGTCCCTACAATGAGCAGTTCTTC	CASSLGRGPYNEQFF
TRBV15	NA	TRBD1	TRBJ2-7	TGTGCCACCAGCCGTCAGCGGACAGGGGAAGTGGAGCAGTACTTC	CATSRQRTGEVEQYF
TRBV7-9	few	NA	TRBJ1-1	TGTGCCAGCAGGAAGGCTCGCCTGAACACTGAAGCTTTCTTT	CASRKARLNTEAFF
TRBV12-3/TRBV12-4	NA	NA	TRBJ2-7	TGTGCCAGCAGTTTCCCAAACGGAGCCTACGAGCAGTACTTC	CASSFPNGAYEQYF
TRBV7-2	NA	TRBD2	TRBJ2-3	TGTGCCAGCAGCTTAGTTCCCCCAGGCACTAGCGGGAGGCGAGATACGCAGTATTTT	CASSLVPPGTSGRRDTQYF
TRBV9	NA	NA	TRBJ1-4	TGTGCCAGCAGCGTCCGATCAGGGGTAGCAACTAATGAAAAACTGTTTTTT	CASSVRSGVATNEKLFF
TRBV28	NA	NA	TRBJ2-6	TGTGCCAGCAGTTTCAATGTAGTTTTAAGCTCTGGGGCCAACGTCCTGACTTTC	CASSFNVVLSSGANVLTF
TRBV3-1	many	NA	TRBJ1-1	TGTGCCAGCAGCCACAGACAGACCAACACTGAAGCTTTCTTT	CASSHRQTNTEAFF
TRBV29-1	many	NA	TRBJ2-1	TGCAGCGTTGAAGACCCCGGGCCGCTTGAGCAGTTCTTC	CSVEDPGPLEQFF
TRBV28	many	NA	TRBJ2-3	TGTGCCATCTCCTCATGGGCGGCTAGCACAGATACGCAGTATTTT	CAISSWAASTDTQYF
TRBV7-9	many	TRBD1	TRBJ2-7	TGTGCCAGCAGCTTAGGCTCCGGGACAGGGGCCTACGAGCAGTACTTC	CASSLGSGTGAYEQYF
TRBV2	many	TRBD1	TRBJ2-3	TGTGCCAGCACGGGACAGGGACTACTACTTAGCACAGATACGCAGTATTTT	CASTGQGLLLSTDTQYF
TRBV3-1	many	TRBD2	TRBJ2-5	TGTGCCAGCAGCCAAGGGCCCTCAGGGAGGGCCAGGGAGACCCAGTACTTC	CASSQGPSGRARETQYF
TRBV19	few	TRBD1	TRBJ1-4	TGTGCCAGTAGTATCGACAGGGGAGGAAAACTGTTTTTT	CASSIDRGGKLFF
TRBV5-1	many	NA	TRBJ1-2	TGCGCCAGCAGCTTGGAACCGACAGGCAACTATGGCTACACCTTC	CASSLEPTGNYGYTF
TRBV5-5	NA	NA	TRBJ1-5	TGTGCCAGCAGCTTGGTTGCTGGGATTAATCAGCCCCAGCATTTT	CASSLVAGINQPQHF
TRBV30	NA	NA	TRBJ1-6	TGTGCCTGGAGCGGGCCACGAGAAGATGCCTCACCCCTCCACTTT	CAWSGPREDASPLHF
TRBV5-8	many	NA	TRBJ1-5	TGTGCCAGCAGCGCCGAAGGGGCGGTCGGGCAGCCCCAGCATTTT	CASSAEGAVGQPQHF
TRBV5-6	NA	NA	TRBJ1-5	TGTGCCAGCAGCTCCTCCCGCAGCACTTATCAGCCCCAGCATTTT	CASSSSRSTYQPQHF
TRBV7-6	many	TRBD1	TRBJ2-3	TGTGCCAGCAGCTTAGCGCGTCCAGGGGGCCTCGCAGGGTTCACAGATACGCAGTATTTT	CASSLARPGGLAGFTDTQYF
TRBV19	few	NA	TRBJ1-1	TGTGCCAGTAGTTCTTCGACAGAGAACACTGAAGCTTTCTTT	CASSSSTENTEAFF
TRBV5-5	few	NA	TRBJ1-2	TGTGCCAGCAGCTTAACCATCAGGGGAGACTATGGCTACACCTTC	CASSLTIRGDYGYTF
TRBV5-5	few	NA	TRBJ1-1	TGTGCCAGCAGCTTGGTCTTCCGTAACACTGAAGCTTTCTTT	CASSLVFRNTEAFF
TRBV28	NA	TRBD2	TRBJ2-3	TGTGCTGGGGGGCGGGAGGACACAGATACGCAGTATTTT	CAGGREDTDTQYF
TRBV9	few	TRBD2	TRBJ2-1	TGTGCCAGCGGGAGGCTAGCGGGAGACAATGAGCAGTTCTTC	CASGRLAGDNEQFF
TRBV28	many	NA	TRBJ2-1	TGTGCCAGCTCGCCAGATATTACAGGATACAATGAGCAGTTCTTC	CASSPDITGYNEQFF
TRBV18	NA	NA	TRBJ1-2	TGTGCCAGCTCACAGACGGTAAACTATGGCTACACCTTC	CASSQTVNYGYTF
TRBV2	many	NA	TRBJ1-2	TGTGCCAGCAGTGGGGACAACTATGGCTACACCTTC	CASSGDNYGYTF
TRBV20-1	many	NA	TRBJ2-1	TGCAGTGCTATACTAAGCAGTATTGGTGAGCAGTTCTTC	CSAILSSIGEQFF
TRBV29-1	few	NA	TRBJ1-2	TGCAGCGTTGACCAATCGTCGGGGTATGGCTACACCTTC	CSVDQSSGYGYTF
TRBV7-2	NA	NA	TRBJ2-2	TGTGCCAGCAGCTTAGGGTTCGGCGGGGAGCTGTTTTTT	CASSLGFGGELFF
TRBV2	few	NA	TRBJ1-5	TGTGCCAGCAGTGTACAGGGCAGCAATCAGCCCCAGCATTTT	CASSVQGSNQPQHF
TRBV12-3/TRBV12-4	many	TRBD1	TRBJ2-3	TGTGCCAGCAGTCGGACAGGGCGCACAGATACGCAGTATTTT	CASSRTGRTDTQYF
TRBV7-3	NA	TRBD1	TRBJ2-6	TGTGCCAGCAGCCCTTCGGACAGGGAAGCTGGGGCCAACGTCCTGACTTTC	CASSPSDREAGANVLTF
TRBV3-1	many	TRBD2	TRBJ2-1	TGTGCCAGCAGCGCCGTGGGCGGGAGAGATGAGCAGTTCTTC	CASSAVGGRDEQFF
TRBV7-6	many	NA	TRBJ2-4	TGTGCCAGCAGCTTAGGGATGGACAAAAACATTCAGTACTTC	CASSLGMDKNIQYF
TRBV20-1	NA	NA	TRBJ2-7	TGCAGTGCGATACCGGGCGGGAACTCCTACGAGCAGTACTTC	CSAIPGGNSYEQYF
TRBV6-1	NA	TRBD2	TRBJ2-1	TGTGCCAGCAGCGCCATAGCGGGCAGGCAGTTCTTC	CASSAIAGRQFF
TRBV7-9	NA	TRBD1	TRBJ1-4	TGTGCCAGCAGCCCGACGGGACAGGGAGGTGAAAAACTGTTTTTT	CASSPTGQGGEKLFF
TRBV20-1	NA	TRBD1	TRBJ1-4	TGCAGTGCCAGGGCAGGGGACAGGGGAGAAAAACTGTTTTTT	CSARAGDRGEKLFF
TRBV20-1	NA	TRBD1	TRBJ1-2	TGCAGTGCTAGAGATCCCACTATGGGGACAGGGGTATACTATGGCTACACCTTC	CSARDPTMGTGVYYGYTF
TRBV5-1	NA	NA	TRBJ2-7	TGCGCCAGCAGCTTGGGGGGCCGGGAACACGAGCAGTACTTC	CASSLGGREHEQYF
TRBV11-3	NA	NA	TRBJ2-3	TGTGCCAGCAGCGACCGTCAGGATACGCAGTATTTT	CASSDRQDTQYF
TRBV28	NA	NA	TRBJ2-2	TGTGCCAGCAGTTACCAGGCGGTCGGGGAGCTGTTTTTT	CASSYQAVGELFF
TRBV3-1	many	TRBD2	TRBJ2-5	TGTGCCAGCAGCCAAATACTAGCGGGTGAGACCCAGTACTTC	CASSQILAGETQYF
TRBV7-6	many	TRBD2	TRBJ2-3	TGTGCCAGCAGCCCCTACGTAGCGGGAGGGCCGTCCTACCAGTATTTT	CASSPYVAGGPSYQYF
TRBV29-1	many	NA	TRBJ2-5	TGCAGCGTTGCCCAGGGGATAGGAGGAGAGACCCAGTACTTC	CSVAQGIGGETQYF
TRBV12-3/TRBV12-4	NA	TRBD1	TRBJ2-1	TGTGCCAGCAGTTTCCCCCGGACAGGGAAAAATGAGCAGTTCTTC	CASSFPRTGKNEQFF
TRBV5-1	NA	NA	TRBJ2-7	TGCGCCAGCAGCTTGGAGGCACCAAACTACGAGCAGTACTTC	CASSLEAPNYEQYF
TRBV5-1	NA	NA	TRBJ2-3	TGCGCCAGCAGCCCCGAGAGTGGCGCGAGCACAGATATGCAGTATTTT	CASSPESGASTDMQYF
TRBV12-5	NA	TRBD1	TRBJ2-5	TGTGCTAGTGGTTTGGTAGTGGGAGGGACAGGGCGACGTTCAGAGACCCAGTACTTC	CASGLVVGGTGRRSETQYF